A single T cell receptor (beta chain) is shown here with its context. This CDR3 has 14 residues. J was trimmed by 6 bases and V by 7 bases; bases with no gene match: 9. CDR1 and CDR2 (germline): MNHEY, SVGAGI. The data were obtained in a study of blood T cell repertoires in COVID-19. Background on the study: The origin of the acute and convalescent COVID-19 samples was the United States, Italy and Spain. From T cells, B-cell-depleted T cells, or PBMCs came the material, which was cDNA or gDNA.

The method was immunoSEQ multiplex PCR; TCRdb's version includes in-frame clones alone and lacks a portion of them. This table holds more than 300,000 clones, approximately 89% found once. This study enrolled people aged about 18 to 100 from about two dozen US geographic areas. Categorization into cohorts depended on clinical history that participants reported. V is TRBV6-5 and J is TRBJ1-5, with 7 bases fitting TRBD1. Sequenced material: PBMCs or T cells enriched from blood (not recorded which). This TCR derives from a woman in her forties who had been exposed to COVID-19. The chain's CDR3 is CASILRGSGQPQHF. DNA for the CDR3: TGTGCCAGCATCCTCAGGGGGTCCGGTCAGCCCCAGCATTTT.